This paragraph reports one T cell receptor (beta chain). Its antigen is still unknown. This sample is part of a study of T cell responses to AZD1222 COVID-19 vaccine. Assay used: immunoSEQ multiplex PCR; TCRdb lists only in-frame clones, some missing. Found here are about 50,000 clones, 85% to 90% of them singletons; the top ten hold roughly a fifth. Study results and limitations: The study reported that nearly half of spike-specific TCRs target unmutated variant regions.

This TCR came from an adult in good health. The material sequenced was peripheral blood, taken on day 0 of MenACWY control vaccination.

The CDR3 reads CASSAPRGRQETQYF. In nucleotides, the CDR3 is TGCGCCAGCAGCGCCCCCCGGGGTCGACAAGAGACCCAGTACTTC. The chain carries TRBV5-1 and TRBJ2-5; possibly TRBD2 for D (5 bases). Looked up from germline, CDR1 is SGHRS and CDR2 is YFSETQ. Trimming removed 4 bases at V and 2 bases at J, with 15 bases between. The CDR3 contains 15 residues.